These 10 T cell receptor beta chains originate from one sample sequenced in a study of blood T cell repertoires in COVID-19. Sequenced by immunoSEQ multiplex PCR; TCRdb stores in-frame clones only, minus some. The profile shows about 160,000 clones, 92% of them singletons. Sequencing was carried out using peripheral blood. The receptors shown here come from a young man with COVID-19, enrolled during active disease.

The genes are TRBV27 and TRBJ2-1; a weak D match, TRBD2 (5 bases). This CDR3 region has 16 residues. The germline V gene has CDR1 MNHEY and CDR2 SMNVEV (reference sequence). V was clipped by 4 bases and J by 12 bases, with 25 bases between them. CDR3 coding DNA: TGTGCCAGCAGTTCCCCCGGACTTCCTCCGAGCCTCGGGCAGTTCTTC. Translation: CASSSPGLPPSLGQFF.

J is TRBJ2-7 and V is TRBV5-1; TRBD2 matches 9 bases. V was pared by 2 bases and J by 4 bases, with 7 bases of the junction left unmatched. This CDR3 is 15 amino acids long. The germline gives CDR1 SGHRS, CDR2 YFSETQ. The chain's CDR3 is CASSFQASGTYEQYF. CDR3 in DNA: TGCGCCAGCAGCTTCCAGGCTAGCGGGACTTACGAGCAGTACTTC.

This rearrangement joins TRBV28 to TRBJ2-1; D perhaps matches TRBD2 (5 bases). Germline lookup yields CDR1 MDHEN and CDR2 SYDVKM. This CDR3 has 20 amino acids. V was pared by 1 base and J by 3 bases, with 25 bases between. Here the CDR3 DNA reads TGTGCCAGCAGTTTATCCCCCGACTCTAGGAAGCGGTCCTACTACAATGAGCAGTTCTTC. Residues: CASSLSPDSRKRSYYNEQFF.

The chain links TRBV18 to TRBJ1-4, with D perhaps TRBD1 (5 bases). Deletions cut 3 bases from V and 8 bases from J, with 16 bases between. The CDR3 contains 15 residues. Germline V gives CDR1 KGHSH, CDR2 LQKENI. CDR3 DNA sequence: TGTGCCAGCTCACCGGGGGTCCTGGAGGGAGAAAAACTGTTTTTT. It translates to CASSPGVLEGEKLFF.

CDR3: CASSGGQSNYGYTF. The CDR3 DNA is TGTGCCAGCAGTGGGGGACAGAGTAACTATGGCTACACCTTC. The chain couples TRBV25-1 to TRBJ1-2; 7 bases align to TRBD1. CDR3 length: 14 amino acids. Germline V CDR1 and CDR2: MGHDK, SYGVNS. V shed 4 bases and J 1 base; nucleotides not matched to a gene: 3.

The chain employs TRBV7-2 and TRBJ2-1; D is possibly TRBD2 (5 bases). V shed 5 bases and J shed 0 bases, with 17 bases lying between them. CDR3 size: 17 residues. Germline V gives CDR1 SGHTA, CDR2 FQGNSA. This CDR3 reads CASSPRGVSSSYNEQFF. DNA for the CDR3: TGTGCCAGCAGCCCACGGGGTGTATCGAGCTCCTACAATGAGCAGTTCTTC.

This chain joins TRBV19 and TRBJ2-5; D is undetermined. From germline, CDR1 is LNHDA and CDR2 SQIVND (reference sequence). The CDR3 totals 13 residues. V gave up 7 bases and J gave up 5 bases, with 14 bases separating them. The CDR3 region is CASKLNSMETQYF. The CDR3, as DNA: TGTGCCAGTAAACTGAATAGTATGGAGACCCAGTACTTC. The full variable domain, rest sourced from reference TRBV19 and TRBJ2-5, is DGGITQSPKYLFRKEGQNVTLSCEQNLNHDAMYWYRQDPGQGLRLIYYSQIVNDFQKGDIAEGYSVSREKKESFPLTVTSAQKNPTAFYLCASKLNSMETQYFGPGTRLLVL.

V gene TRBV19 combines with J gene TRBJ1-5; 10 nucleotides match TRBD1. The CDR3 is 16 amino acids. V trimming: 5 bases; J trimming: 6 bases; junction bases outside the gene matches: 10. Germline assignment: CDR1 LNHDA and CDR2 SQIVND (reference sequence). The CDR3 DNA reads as TGTGCCAGTAGTTCTCGGGGACAGGGGACCGGTCAGCCCCAGCATTTT. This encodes CASSSRGQGTGQPQHF.

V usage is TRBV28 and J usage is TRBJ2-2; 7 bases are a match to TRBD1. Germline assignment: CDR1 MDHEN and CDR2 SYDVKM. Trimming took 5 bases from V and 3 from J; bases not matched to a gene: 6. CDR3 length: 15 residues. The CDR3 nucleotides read TGTGCCAGCAGTCCTACAGGGGCGGACACCGGGGAGCTGTTTTTT. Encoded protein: CASSPTGADTGELFF.

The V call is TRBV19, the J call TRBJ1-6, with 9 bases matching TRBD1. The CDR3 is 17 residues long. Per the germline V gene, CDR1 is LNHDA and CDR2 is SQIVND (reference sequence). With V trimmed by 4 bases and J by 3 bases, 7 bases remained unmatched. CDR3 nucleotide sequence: TGTGCCAGTAGTAGGGACAGGGAGTCCCTCTATAATTCACCCCTCCACTTT. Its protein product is CASSRDRESLYNSPLHF. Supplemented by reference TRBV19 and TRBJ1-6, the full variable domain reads DGGITQSPKYLFRKEGQNVTLSCEQNLNHDAMYWYRQDPGQGLRLIYYSQIVNDFQKGDIAEGYSVSREKKESFPLTVTSAQKNPTAFYLCASSRDRESLYNSPLHFGNGTRLTVT.